This T cell receptor (beta chain) was captured in a study of naive and memory T cell subsets. General study results and limits: Each distinct alpha or beta sequence counts as one clonotype.

The beta constant-region primer was an equimolar mix of two oligonucleotides covering TRBC1 and TRBC2. From the UMI-ligation and nested PCR reads, TCRdb called clonotypes with MiXCR, one entry per CDR3 protein. The sample yields 100,000 or so distinct CDR3 sequences, 5.5% to 8.5% seen once. Trimming stripped 0 bases from V and 0 bases from J, with 3 bases between. Germline V CDR1 and CDR2: SGHNT, YENEEA. CDR3 length: 14 amino acids. At least ten counts were recorded for this clonotype. Its antigen is as yet unknown. Sequencing used central memory CD4+ T cells from blood. The chain is built from TRBV11-3 and TRBJ2-1, with D unresolved. This receptor was taken from a human donor in good health. The CDR3 reads CASSLESSYNEQFF. In nucleotides, the CDR3 is TGTGCCAGCAGCTTAGAGAGCTCCTACAATGAGCAGTTCTTC.